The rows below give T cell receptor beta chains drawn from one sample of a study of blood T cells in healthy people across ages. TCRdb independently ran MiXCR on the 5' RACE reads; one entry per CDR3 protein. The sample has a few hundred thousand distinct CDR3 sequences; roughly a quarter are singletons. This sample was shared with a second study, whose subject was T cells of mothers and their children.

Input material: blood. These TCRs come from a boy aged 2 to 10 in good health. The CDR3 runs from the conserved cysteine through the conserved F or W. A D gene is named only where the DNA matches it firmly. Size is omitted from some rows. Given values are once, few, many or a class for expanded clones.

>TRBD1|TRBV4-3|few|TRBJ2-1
CASSPGQRNNEQFF
TGCGCCAGCAGCCCGGGACAGAGGAACAATGAGCAGTTCTTC
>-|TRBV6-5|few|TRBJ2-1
CASRYLSEQFF
TGTGCCAGCAGGTACCTTTCTGAGCAGTTCTTC
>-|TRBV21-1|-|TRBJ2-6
CAIPSSGANVLTF
TGTGCCATCCCGAGCTCTGGGGCCAACGTCCTGACTTTC
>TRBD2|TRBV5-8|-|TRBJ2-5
CASSPGLAGDETQYF
TGTGCCAGCAGCCCGGGACTAGCGGGAGATGAGACCCAGTACTTC
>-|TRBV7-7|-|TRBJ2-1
CASSPTGKGYNEQFF
TGTGCCAGCAGCCCTACAGGGAAGGGCTACAATGAGCAGTTCTTC
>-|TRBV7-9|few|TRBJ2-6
CASSQTISVANVLTF
TGTGCCAGCAGCCAGACGATTTCTGTGGCCAACGTCCTGACTTTC
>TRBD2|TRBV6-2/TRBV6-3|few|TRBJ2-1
CASSYYRGLAGNEQFF
TGTGCCAGCAGTTACTACCGTGGACTAGCGGGAAATGAGCAGTTCTTC
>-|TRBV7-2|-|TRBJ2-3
CVSSCSRGTDTQYF
TGTGTCAGCAGCTGTAGCAGGGGCACAGATACGCAGTATTTT
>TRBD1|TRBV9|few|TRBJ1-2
CASSVDAGRGYGYTF
TGTGCCAGCAGCGTAGACGCAGGCAGGGGGTATGGCTACACCTTC
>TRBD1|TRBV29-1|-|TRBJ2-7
CSVDAGQGVKYF
TGCAGCGTTGACGCCGGCCAGGGGGTGAAGTACTTC
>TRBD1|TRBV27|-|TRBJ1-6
CASSLGQGLPLHF
TGTGCCAGCAGTTTGGGACAGGGGTTACCCCTCCACTTT
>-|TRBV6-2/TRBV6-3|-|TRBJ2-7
CASRRTASSYEQYF
TGTGCCAGCAGGAGGACAGCCTCCTCCTACGAGCAGTACTTC
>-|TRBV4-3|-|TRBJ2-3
CASSQDRRGGTDTQYF
TGCGCCAGCAGCCAAGATCGACGGGGAGGCACAGATACGCAGTATTTT
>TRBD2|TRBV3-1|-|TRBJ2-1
CASSQGAGGPNEQFF
TGTGCCAGCAGCCAAGGAGCGGGAGGGCCCAATGAGCAGTTCTTC
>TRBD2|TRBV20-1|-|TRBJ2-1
CSAKPVAGLAGGRYNEQFF
TGCAGTGCAAAACCCGTAGCCGGACTAGCGGGAGGCCGATACAATGAGCAGTTCTTC
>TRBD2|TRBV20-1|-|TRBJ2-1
CSASKTRGGPYNEQFF
TGCAGTGCTAGCAAGACCCGCGGGGGGCCCTACAATGAGCAGTTCTTC
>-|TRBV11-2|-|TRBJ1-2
CASSLEQPYGYTF
TGTGCCAGCAGCTTAGAACAGCCGTATGGCTACACCTTC
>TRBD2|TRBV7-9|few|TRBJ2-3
CASRPELAGALTLTDTQYF
TGTGCCAGCAGGCCAGAACTAGCGGGAGCCCTAACCCTCACAGATACGCAGTATTTT
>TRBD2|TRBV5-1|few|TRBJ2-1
CASRQQGPGLGSNEQFF
TGCGCCAGCAGACAGCAGGGTCCGGGACTAGGAAGTAATGAGCAGTTCTTC
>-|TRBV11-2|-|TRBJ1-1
CASSLDWRGNTEAFF
TGTGCCAGCAGCTTAGATTGGAGAGGAAACACTGAAGCTTTCTTT
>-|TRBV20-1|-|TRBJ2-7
CSASFPTYSYEQYF
TGCAGTGCTAGTTTCCCGACGTATTCCTACGAGCAGTACTTC
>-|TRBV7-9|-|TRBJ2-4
CASSSLGGAKNIQYF
TGTGCCAGCAGCTCCCTCGGGGGTGCCAAAAACATTCAGTACTTC
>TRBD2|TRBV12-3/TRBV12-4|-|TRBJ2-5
CASSLFLSGRSETQYF
TGTGCCAGCAGTTTGTTCCTTAGCGGGAGGTCGGAGACCCAGTACTTC
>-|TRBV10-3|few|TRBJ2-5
CAISEGGVRQETQYF
TGTGCCATCAGTGAGGGTGGGGTAAGGCAAGAGACCCAGTACTTC
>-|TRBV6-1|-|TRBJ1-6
CASSDAPGRGNSPLHF
TGTGCCAGCAGTGACGCCCCGGGAAGGGGTAATTCACCCCTCCACTTT
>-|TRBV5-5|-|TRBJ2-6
CASSLGRRSSGANVLTF
TGTGCCAGCAGCTTGGGTCGCAGGAGCTCTGGGGCCAACGTCCTGACTTTC
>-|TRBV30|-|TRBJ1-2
CAWTVGRYGYTF
TGTGCCTGGACCGTGGGTCGCTATGGCTACACCTTC
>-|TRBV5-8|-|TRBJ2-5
CASSLGIQGLAPETQYF
TGTGCCAGCAGCTTGGGGATACAGGGGCTAGCGCCAGAGACCCAGTACTTC
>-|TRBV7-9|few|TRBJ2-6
CASSSLRTSLVSGANVLTF
TGTGCCAGCAGCTCTTTGAGGACTTCGTTAGTCTCTGGGGCCAACGTCCTGACTTTC
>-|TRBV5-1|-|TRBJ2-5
CASSSKTTAQETQYF
TGCGCCAGCAGCTCCAAGACTACCGCGCAAGAGACCCAGTACTTC
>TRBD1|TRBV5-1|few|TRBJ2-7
CASSVGQDYEQYF
TGCGCCAGCAGCGTCGGACAGGACTACGAGCAGTACTTC
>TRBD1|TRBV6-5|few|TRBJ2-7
CASSSGGVGYEQYF
TGTGCCAGCAGTTCAGGGGGAGTTGGCTACGAGCAGTACTTC
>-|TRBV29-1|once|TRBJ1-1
CSVEMLQGFTEAFF
TGCAGCGTTGAAATGCTACAGGGTTTCACTGAAGCTTTCTTT
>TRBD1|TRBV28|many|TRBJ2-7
CASSLSGGEQYF
TGTGCCAGCAGTTTATCAGGGGGCGAGCAGTACTTC
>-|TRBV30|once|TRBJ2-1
CAWSQRLGAAHVYNEQFF
TGTGCCTGGAGCCAGCGCCTGGGGGCAGCCCATGTCTACAATGAGCAGTTCTTC
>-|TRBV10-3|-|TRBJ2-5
CAISVEISVSGETQYF
TGTGCCATCAGTGTGGAAATTTCAGTTTCGGGGGAGACCCAGTACTTC
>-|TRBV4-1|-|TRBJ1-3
CASSQDRPSGNTIYF
TGCGCCAGCAGCCAAGATAGGCCCTCTGGAAACACCATATATTTT
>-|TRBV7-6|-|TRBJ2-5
CASSLVMRAPGTQYF
TGTGCCAGCAGCTTAGTAATGCGGGCCCCGGGGACCCAGTACTTC
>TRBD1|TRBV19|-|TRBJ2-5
CASSRTGGFNEQYF
TGTGCCAGCAGTCGGACAGGGGGCTTCAATGAGCAGTACTTC
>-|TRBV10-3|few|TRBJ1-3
CAPWKRGSGNTIYF
TGTGCCCCCTGGAAGCGGGGCTCTGGAAACACCATATATTTT
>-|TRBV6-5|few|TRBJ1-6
CASSTRKLYYSPLHF
TGTGCCAGCAGTACACGAAAGCTTTACTATTCACCCCTCCACTTT
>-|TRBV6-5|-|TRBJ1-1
CASSYAAGIYTEAFF
TGTGCCAGCAGTTACGCAGCCGGGATTTACACTGAAGCTTTCTTT
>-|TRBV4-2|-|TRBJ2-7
CASSQDQASGAEQYF
TGTGCCAGCAGCCAAGATCAAGCTAGTGGAGCGGAGCAGTACTTC
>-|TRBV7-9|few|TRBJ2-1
CASSLRPSNEQFF
TGTGCCAGCAGCTTACGGCCTAGCAATGAGCAGTTCTTC
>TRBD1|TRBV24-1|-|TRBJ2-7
CATSDSRDSSEQYF
TGTGCCACCAGTGATTCCCGGGACAGTTCCGAGCAGTACTTC
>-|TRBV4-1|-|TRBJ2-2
CASSQKGWNTGELFF
TGCGCCAGCAGCCAAAAGGGCTGGAACACCGGGGAGCTGTTTTTT
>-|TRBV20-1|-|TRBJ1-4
CSATRLRETLWGEKLFF
TGCAGTGCTACCCGACTGCGGGAGACCCTATGGGGTGAAAAACTGTTTTTT
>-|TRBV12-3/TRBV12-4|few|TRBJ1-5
CASSRDRRAQHF
TGTGCCAGCAGCCGAGACCGCCGGGCCCAGCATTTT